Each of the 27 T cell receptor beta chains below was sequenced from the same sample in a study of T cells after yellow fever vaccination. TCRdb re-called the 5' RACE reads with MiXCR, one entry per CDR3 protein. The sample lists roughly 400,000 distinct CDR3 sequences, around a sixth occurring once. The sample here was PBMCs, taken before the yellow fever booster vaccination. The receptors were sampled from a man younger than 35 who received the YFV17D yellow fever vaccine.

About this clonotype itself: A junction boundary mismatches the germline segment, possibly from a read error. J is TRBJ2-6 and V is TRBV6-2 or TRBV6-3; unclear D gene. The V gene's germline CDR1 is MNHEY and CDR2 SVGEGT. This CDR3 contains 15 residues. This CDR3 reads CASLHGRSVANVLTF. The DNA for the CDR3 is TGTGCTTCGCTACATGGTCGCTCTGTGGCCAACGTCCTGACTTTC.

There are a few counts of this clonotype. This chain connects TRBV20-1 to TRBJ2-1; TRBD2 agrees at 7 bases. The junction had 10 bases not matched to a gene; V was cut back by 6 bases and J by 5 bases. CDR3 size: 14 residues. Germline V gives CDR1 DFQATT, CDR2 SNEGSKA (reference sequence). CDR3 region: CSANPGTNNNEQFF. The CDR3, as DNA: TGCAGTGCCAACCCCGGGACTAATAACAATGAGCAGTTCTTC.

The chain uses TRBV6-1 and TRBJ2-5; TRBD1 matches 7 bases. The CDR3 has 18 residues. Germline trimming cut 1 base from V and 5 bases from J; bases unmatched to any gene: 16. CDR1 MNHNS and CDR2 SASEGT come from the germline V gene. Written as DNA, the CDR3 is TGTGCCAGCAGTGAAGGGGGTACAGGGGTAGCCGTTGGGGAGACCCAGTACTTC. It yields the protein CASSEGGTGVAVGETQYF.

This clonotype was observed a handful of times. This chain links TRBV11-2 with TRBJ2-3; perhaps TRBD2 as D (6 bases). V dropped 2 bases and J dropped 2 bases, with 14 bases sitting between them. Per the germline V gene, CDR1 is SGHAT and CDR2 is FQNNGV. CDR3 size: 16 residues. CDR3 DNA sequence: TGTGCCAGCAGCTTATTGGTGGGGGGAACCACAGATACGCAGTATTTT. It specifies CASSLLVGGTTDTQYF.

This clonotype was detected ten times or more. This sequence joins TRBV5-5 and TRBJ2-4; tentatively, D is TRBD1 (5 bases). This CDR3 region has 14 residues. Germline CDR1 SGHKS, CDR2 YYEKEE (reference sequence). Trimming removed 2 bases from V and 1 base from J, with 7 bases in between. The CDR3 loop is CASSFQGAKNIQYF. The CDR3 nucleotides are TGTGCCAGCAGCTTCCAGGGCGCCAAAAACATTCAGTACTTC.

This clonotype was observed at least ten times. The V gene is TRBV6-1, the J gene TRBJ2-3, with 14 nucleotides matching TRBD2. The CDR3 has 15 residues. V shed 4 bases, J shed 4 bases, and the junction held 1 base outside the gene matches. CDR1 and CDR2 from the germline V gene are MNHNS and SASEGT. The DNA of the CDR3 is TGTGCCAGCAGTGGACTAGCGGGGGGGCCAGATACGCAGTATTTT. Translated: CASSGLAGGPDTQYF.

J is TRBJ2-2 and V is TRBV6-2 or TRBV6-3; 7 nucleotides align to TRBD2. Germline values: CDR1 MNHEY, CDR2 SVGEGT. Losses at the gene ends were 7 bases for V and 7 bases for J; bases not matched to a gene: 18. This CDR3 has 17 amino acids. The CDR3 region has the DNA TGTGCCAGCACCACGAGGGCGGGGGAGCCCATGCACGGGGAGCTGTTTTTT. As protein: CASTTRAGEPMHGELFF.

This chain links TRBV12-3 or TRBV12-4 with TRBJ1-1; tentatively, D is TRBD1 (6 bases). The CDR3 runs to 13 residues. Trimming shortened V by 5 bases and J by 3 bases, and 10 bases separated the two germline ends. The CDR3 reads CASSGDTYTEAFF. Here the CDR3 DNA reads TGTGCCAGCAGTGGGGACACCTACACTGAAGCTTTCTTT.

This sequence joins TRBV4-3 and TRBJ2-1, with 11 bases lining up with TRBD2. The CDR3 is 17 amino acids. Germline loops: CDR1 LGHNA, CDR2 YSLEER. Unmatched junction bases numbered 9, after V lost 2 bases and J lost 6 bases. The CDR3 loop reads CASSQRAVAGGGNEQFF. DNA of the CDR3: TGCGCCAGCAGCCAAAGGGCGGTAGCGGGGGGGGGCAATGAGCAGTTCTTC.

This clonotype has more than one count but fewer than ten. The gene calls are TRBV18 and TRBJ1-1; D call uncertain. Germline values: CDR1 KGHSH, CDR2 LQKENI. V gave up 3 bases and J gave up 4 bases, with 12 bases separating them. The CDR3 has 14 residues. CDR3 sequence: CASSPAGWPTEAFF. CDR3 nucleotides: TGTGCCAGCTCACCGGCCGGGTGGCCCACTGAAGCTTTCTTT.

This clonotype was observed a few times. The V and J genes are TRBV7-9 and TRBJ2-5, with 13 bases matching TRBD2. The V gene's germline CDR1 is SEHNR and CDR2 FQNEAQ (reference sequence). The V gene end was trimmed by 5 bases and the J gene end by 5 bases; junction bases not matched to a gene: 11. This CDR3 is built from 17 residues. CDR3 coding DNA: TGTGCCAGCAGCAAAGTACTAGCGGGGGGGCTCTTTGAGACCCAGTACTTC. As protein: CASSKVLAGGLFETQYF.

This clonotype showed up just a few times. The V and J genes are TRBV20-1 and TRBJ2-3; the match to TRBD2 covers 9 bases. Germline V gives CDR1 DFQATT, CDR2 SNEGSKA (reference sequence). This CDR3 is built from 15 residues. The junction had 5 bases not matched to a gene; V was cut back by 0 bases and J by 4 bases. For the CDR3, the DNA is TGCAGTGCTAGAGATGCGACTAGCGGCGCAGATACGCAGTATTTT. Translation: CSARDATSGADTQYF.

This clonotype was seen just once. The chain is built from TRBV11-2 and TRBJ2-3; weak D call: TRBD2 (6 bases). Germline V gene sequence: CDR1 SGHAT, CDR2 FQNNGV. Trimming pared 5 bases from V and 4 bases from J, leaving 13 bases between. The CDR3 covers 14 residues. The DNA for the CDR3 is TGTGCCAGCAGCCGCCGGGGGAGCGCAGATACGCAGTATTTT. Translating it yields CASSRRGSADTQYF.

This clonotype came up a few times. The CDR3 coding sequence is TGTGCCAGCTCACCTAAAGCAGGGTTTCAGACAGATACGCAGTATTTT. Translated: CASSPKAGFQTDTQYF. The chain uses TRBV18 and TRBJ2-3; TRBD1 is a possible D gene (5 bases). Germline V CDR1 and CDR2: KGHSH, LQKENI. V was shortened by 3 bases and J by 3 bases, with 16 bases between the two germline ends. This CDR3 comprises 16 residues.

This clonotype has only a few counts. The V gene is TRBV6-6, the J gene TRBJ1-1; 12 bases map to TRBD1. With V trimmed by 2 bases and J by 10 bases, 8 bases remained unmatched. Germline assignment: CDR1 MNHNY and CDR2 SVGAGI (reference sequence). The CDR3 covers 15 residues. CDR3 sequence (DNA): TGTGCCAGCAGTTACCCGGGACAGGGGGCTCGGGCAGCTTTCTTT. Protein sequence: CASSYPGQGARAAFF.

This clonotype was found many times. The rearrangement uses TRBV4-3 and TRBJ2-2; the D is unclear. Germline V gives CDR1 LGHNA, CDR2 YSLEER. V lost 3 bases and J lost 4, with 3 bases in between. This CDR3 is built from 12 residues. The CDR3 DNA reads TGCGCCAGCAGCCACCTCACCGGGGAGCTGTTTTTT. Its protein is CASSHLTGELFF.

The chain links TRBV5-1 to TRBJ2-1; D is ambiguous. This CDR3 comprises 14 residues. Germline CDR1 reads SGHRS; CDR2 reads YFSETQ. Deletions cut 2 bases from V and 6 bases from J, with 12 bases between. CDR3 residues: CASSLSTSFNEQFF. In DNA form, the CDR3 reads TGCGCCAGCAGCTTATCGACATCATTCAATGAGCAGTTCTTC.

The DNA for the CDR3 is TGTGCCAGCAGTGAACACTTGAGAGGGGCCAACGTCCTGACTTTC. The encoded protein is CASSEHLRGANVLTF. V usage is TRBV25-1 and J usage is TRBJ2-6; D remains ambiguous. The germline CDR1 and CDR2 sequences are MGHDK and SYGVNS. Trimming stripped 2 bases from V and 4 bases from J, with 9 bases between. The CDR3 length is 15 residues.

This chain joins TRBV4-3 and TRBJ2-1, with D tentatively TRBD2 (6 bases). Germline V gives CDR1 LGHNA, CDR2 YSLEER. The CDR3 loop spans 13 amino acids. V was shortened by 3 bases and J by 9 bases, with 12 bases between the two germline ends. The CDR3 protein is CASSQWGEGEQFF. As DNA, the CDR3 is TGCGCCAGCAGCCAGTGGGGGGAAGGTGAGCAGTTCTTC.

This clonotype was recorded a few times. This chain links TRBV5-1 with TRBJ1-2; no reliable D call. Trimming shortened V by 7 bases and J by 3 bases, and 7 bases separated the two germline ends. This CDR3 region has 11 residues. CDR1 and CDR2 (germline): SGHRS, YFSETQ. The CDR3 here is CASGEDYGYTF. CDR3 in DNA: TGCGCCAGCGGCGAGGACTATGGCTACACCTTC.

CDR3: CASSLGQSESYEQYV. In nucleotides, the CDR3 is TGTGCCAGCAGTTTAGGACAGTCAGAATCCTACGAGCAGTACGTC. The genes are TRBV28 and TRBJ2-7; possibly TRBD1 for D (6 bases). The CDR3 has 15 amino acids. The germline V and J ends were trimmed by 2 bases and 1 base, with 12 bases remaining between them. Germline CDR1 MDHEN, CDR2 SYDVKM.

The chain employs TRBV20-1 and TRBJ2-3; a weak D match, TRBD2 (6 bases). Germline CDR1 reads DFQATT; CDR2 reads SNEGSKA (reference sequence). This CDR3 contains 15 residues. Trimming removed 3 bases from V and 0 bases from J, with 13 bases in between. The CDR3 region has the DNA TGCAGTGCTAGGGGGACGGGGGTTAGCACAGATACGCAGTATTTT. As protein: CSARGTGVSTDTQYF.

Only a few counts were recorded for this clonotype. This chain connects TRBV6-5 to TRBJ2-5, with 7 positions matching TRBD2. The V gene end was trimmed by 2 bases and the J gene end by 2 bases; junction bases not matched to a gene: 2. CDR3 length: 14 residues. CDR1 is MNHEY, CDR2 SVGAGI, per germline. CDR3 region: CASSYGRGQETQYF. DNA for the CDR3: TGTGCCAGCAGTTACGGGCGGGGGCAAGAGACCCAGTACTTC.

In DNA, the CDR3 is TGTGCCTGGAGTGGGGGGGAGAGGGAGCAGTACTTC. As protein: CAWSGGEREQYF. J is TRBJ2-7 and V is TRBV30, with a possible D match to TRBD2 (6 bases). This CDR3 spans 12 amino acids. Trimming took off 1 base at V and 7 bases at J, with 11 bases between the two ends. Germline V gene sequence: CDR1 GTSNPN, CDR2 SVGIG (reference sequence).

CDR3 in DNA: TGTGCCAGTGGGACTAGCTTCTACCAAGAGACCCAGTACTTC. Translation: CASGTSFYQETQYF. The chain uses TRBV19 and TRBJ2-5; 9 positions agree with TRBD2. This CDR3 is built from 14 residues. Germline-derived CDR1 and CDR2 are LNHDA and SQIVND (reference sequence). Germline trimming cut 8 bases from V and 0 bases from J; bases unmatched to any gene: 4. The full variable domain, rest sourced from reference TRBV19 and TRBJ2-5, is DGGITQSPKYLFRKEGQNVTLSCEQNLNHDAMYWYRQDPGQGLRLIYYSQIVNDFQKGDIAEGYSVSREKKESFPLTVTSAQKNPTAFYLCASGTSFYQETQYFGPGTRLLVL.

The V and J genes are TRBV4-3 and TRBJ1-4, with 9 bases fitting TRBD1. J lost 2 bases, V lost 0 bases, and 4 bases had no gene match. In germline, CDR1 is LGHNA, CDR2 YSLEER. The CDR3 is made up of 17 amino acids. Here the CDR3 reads CASSQDRGTGTNEKLFF. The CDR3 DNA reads TGCGCCAGCAGCCAAGATCGAGGGACAGGGACTAATGAAAAACTGTTTTTT.

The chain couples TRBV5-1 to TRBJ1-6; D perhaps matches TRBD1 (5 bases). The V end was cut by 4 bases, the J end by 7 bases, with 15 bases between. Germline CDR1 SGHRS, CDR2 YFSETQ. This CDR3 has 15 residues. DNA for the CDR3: TGCGCCAGCAGCGCCTACCCGGGACCCAATTCACCCCTCCACTTT. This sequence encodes CASSAYPGPNSPLHF.